Following are 2 T cell receptor beta chains from one sample sequenced in a study of T cell responses to AZD1222 COVID-19 vaccine. Sequencing was performed with immunoSEQ multiplex PCR; in TCRdb, only in-frame clones are kept and a portion is missing. The sample contains tens of thousands of clones, about 89% of which appear only once. Sequencing was performed on peripheral blood, taken on day 0 of AZD1222 vaccination. The source is an adult in good health.

This clone occurred once. The chain is built from TRBV19 and TRBJ2-2; D unresolved. Germline CDR1 reads LNHDA; CDR2 reads SQIVND (reference sequence). Trimming took 2 bases from V and 0 from J, leaving 7 bases between them. The CDR3 runs to 15 residues. Written as DNA, the CDR3 is TGTGCCAGTAGTATATGGATGCCGAACACCGGGGAGCTGTTTTTT. Translating gives CASSIWMPNTGELFF.

The chain is built from TRBV5-1 and TRBJ2-1, with D tentatively TRBD2 (5 bases). The CDR3 sequence is 15 residues long. Trimming took 2 bases from V and 2 from J, leaving 11 bases between them. Per the germline V gene, CDR1 is SGHRS and CDR2 is YFSETQ. CDR3 nucleotide sequence: TGCGCCAGCAGCTTCGCATGGGAGCCCTACAATGAGCAGTTCTTC. Its translation is CASSFAWEPYNEQFF.